Shown below are 15 T cell receptor beta chains from a single sample sequenced in a study of blood T cell repertoires in COVID-19. Using immunoSEQ multiplex PCR, the repertoire was profiled, and TCRdb retains in-frame clones only, with some absent. The sample lists under 85,000 clones, approximately 87% seen once, with approximately 17% in the top ten. The specimen was peripheral blood. These receptors were collected from a man older than 75 in a cohort sampled during active COVID-19.

V gene TRBV10-3 combines with J gene TRBJ2-7; D might be TRBD1 (7 bases). V lost 10 bases and J lost 1, with 23 bases in between. The germline V gene encodes CDR1 ENHRY and CDR2 SYGVKD. This CDR3 has 16 residues. The CDR3 nucleotides read TGTGCCACAGGGGGGAACGATATAAGAAGATCCTACGAGCAGTACGTC. It yields the protein CATGGNDIRRSYEQYV.

The chain is built from TRBV6-5 and TRBJ2-7, with D perhaps matching TRBD1 (5 bases). The CDR3 extends over 13 amino acids. The V end lost 6 bases, the J end lost 1 base, and 10 bases lay between the germline ends. Germline lookup yields CDR1 MNHEY and CDR2 SVGAGI. The DNA for the CDR3 is TGTGCCAGCAGCCTGGGGCGTTCCTACGAGCAGTACGTC. Translation gives CASSLGRSYEQYV.

The CDR3 reads CASSRLAGTYEQYV. Written as DNA, the CDR3 is TGTGCCAGCTCACGACTAGCGGGAACCTACGAGCAGTACGTC. The V and J genes are TRBV18 and TRBJ2-7; 11 bases match TRBD2. The CDR3 runs 14 residues. The V and J ends lost 4 bases and 2 bases, in that order; junction bases with no gene match: 1. Germline V gives CDR1 KGHSH, CDR2 LQKENI.

This sequence joins TRBV4-3 and TRBJ2-2; 8 nucleotides match TRBD1. The junction had 8 bases not matched to a gene; V was cut back by 2 bases and J by 6 bases. From germline, CDR1 is LGHNA and CDR2 YSLEER. CDR3 length equals 16 residues. This CDR3 reads CASSQFGQGLAGELFF. DNA of the CDR3: TGCGCCAGCAGCCAATTCGGACAGGGCTTGGCCGGGGAGCTGTTTTTT.

The chain has TRBV4-1 and TRBJ1-4; 7 nucleotides agree with TRBD1. The length of the CDR3 is 15 residues. The junction had 2 bases not matched to a gene; V was cut back by 1 base and J by 3 bases. Germline values: CDR1 MGHRA, CDR2 YSYEKL. CDR3 loop: CASSQGGQPNEKLFF. The CDR3 DNA reads as TGCGCCAGCAGCCAAGGGGGACAGCCTAATGAAAAACTGTTTTTT.

The chain has TRBV14 and TRBJ1-2; D uncertain. The CDR3 spans 14 residues. V lost 0 bases and J lost 0, with 5 bases in between. CDR1 is SGHDN and CDR2 is FVKESK in the germline V gene. The CDR3, as DNA: TGTGCCAGCAGCCAAGACTACGCTAACTATGGCTACACCTTC. Translated: CASSQDYANYGYTF.

The chain recombines TRBV19 with TRBJ2-5, with a tentative D call TRBD1 (6 bases). This CDR3 has 14 amino acids. Germline-derived CDR1 and CDR2 are LNHDA and SQIVND (reference sequence). Deletions cut 11 bases from V and 7 bases from J, with 23 bases between. DNA for the CDR3: TGTGCCCCTACCTCAGGGGAGAGTGAGGCGACCCAGTACTTC. It is translated as CAPTSGESEATQYF.

This chain joins TRBV14 and TRBJ1-1; TRBD1 might be the D (6 bases). Germline V gene lookup returns CDR1 SGHDN and CDR2 FVKESK. The CDR3 runs 13 residues. V lost 6 bases and J lost 1, with 9 bases in between. The CDR3 nucleotides are TGTGCCAGCAGTCAACAGGGGAACACTGAAGCTTTCTTT. Protein product: CASSQQGNTEAFF.

This chain joins TRBV6-5 and TRBJ1-6; 7 nucleotides align to TRBD1. CDR1 MNHEY and CDR2 SVGAGI come from the germline V gene. After removal of 6 bases from V and 10 bases from J, the junction contained 12 bases not matched to a gene. The CDR3 spans 15 residues. The CDR3 loop is CASRKTGARASPLHF. In nucleotides, the CDR3 is TGTGCCAGCAGGAAAACAGGGGCTCGGGCCTCACCCCTCCACTTT.

This chain connects TRBV19 to TRBJ2-7, with a tentative D call TRBD1 (6 bases). V was cut by 5 bases and J by 0 bases, with 14 bases left in between. Germline V CDR1 and CDR2: LNHDA, SQIVND (reference sequence). The CDR3 covers 15 residues. The CDR3: CASSLDSQSSYEQYF. CDR3 DNA: TGTGCCAGTAGTCTGGACAGTCAAAGCTCCTACGAGCAGTACTTC. The full variable domain, rest sourced from reference TRBV19 and TRBJ2-7, is DGGITQSPKYLFRKEGQNVTLSCEQNLNHDAMYWYRQDPGQGLRLIYYSQIVNDFQKGDIAEGYSVSREKKESFPLTVTSAQKNPTAFYLCASSLDSQSSYEQYFGPGTRLTVT.

The chain carries TRBV6-4 and TRBJ1-5; 7 bases match TRBD1. Per germline, CDR1 MRHNA and CDR2 SNTAGT. The CDR3 is 16 amino acids. The V segment lost 4 bases and the J segment 0 bases; nucleotides outside the gene matches: 6. This CDR3 reads CASSVRQGDSNQPQHF. CDR3 bases: TGTGCCAGCAGTGTCCGACAGGGAGATAGCAATCAGCCCCAGCATTTT.

The chain combines TRBV28 with TRBJ2-7; perhaps TRBD1 as D (6 bases). The germline V gene has CDR1 MDHEN and CDR2 SYDVKM. The CDR3 runs to 14 residues. Trimming removed 0 bases from V and 3 bases from J, with 9 bases in between. The CDR3 bases are TGTGCCAGCAGTTTATGGGACAGACTCTACGAGCAGTACGTC. Its protein product is CASSLWDRLYEQYV.

The rearrangement joins TRBV6-5 to TRBJ1-2, with D possibly being TRBD1 (5 bases). Deletions cut 7 bases from V and 4 bases from J, with 10 bases between. CDR3 length: 12 residues. Germline CDR1 reads MNHEY; CDR2 reads SVGAGI. Written as DNA, the CDR3 is TGTGCCAGCACCCAGGGTGCCTATGGCTACACCTTC. It codes for CASTQGAYGYTF.

The chain has TRBV29-1 and TRBJ2-1; perhaps TRBD1 as D (6 bases). Trimming shortened V by 4 bases and J by 3 bases, and 28 bases separated the two germline ends. The CDR3 is 19 amino acids. Per the germline V gene, CDR1 is SQVTM and CDR2 is ANQGSEA. The CDR3 DNA sequence: TGCAGCGTTGTCCCATACCGCTCCTTACAGGGAAAATTCTACAATGAGCAGTTCTTC. Its translation is CSVVPYRSLQGKFYNEQFF.

The chain links TRBV18 to TRBJ2-1; D is ambiguous. V was shortened by 0 bases and J by 10 bases, with 7 bases between the two germline ends. Germline V gene lookup returns CDR1 KGHSH and CDR2 LQKENI. CDR3 length: 12 amino acids. The CDR3 nucleotides read TGTGCCAGCTCACCACCCTTTAGCGAGCAGTTCTTC. It yields the protein CASSPPFSEQFF.